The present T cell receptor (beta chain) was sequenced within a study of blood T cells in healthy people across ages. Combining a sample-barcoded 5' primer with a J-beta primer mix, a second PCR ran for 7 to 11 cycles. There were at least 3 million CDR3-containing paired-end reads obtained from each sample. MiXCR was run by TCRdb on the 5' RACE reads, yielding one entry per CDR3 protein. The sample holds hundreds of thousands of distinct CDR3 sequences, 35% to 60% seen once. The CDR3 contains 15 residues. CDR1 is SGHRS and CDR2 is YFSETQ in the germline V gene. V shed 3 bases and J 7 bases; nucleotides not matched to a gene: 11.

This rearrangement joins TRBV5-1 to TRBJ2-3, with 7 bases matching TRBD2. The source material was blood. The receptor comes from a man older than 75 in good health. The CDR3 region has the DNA TGCGCCAGCAGCTCGGGGACTACAGACGCGTATACGCAGTATTTT. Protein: CASSSGTTDAYTQYF.